The 5 T cell receptor beta chains below all came from one sample that was sequenced in a study of radiation and T cells in renal cell carcinoma. Documented time point: blood 4 weeks post-SBRT, at nephrectomy. The treatment was: 15 Gy SBRT to primary tumor, nephrectomy 4 weeks later. Clones were sequenced by immunoSEQ multiplex PCR, and TCRdb holds only the in-frame ones, with some missing. The data show approximately 170,000 clones, with around 90% seen just once and 11% held by the top ten. Sample: blood, taken from a patient whose treatment included radiotherapy and nephrectomy. Receptors were obtained from a woman in her forties or fifties with renal cell carcinoma.

The rearrangement joins TRBV4-1 to TRBJ2-1, with 11 bases fitting TRBD2. CDR1 and CDR2 from the germline V gene are MGHRA and YSYEKL. V was pared by 1 base and J by 5 bases, with 7 bases of the junction left unmatched. The CDR3 covers 17 residues. In DNA form, the CDR3 reads TGCGCCAGCAGCCAAGGGGGGACTAGCGGTTATCACAATGAGCAGTTCTTC. This sequence encodes CASSQGGTSGYHNEQFF.

The V call is TRBV5-4, the J call TRBJ2-3; 10 bases are a match to TRBD2. The V and J ends lost 6 bases and 4 bases, in that order; junction bases with no gene match: 8. Germline-derived CDR1 and CDR2 are SGHNT and YYREEE (reference sequence). The CDR3 totals 15 residues. CDR3 bases: TGTGCCAGCATCGTAAGCGGGGGGGCAGCAGATACGCAGTATTTT. Protein sequence: CASIVSGGAADTQYF.

The V and J genes are TRBV5-1 and TRBJ1-2, with D tentatively TRBD1 (5 bases). V lost 4 bases, J lost 2 bases, and 15 bases lay in between. CDR3 size: 15 residues. Germline V gives CDR1 SGHRS, CDR2 YFSETQ. CDR3 DNA sequence: TGCGCCAGCAGCCTGGGGGACTCCCGAAACTATGGCTACACCTTC. Its translation is CASSLGDSRNYGYTF.

V is TRBV7-9 and J is TRBJ1-2; 7 bases are shared with TRBD1. Germline loops: CDR1 SEHNR, CDR2 FQNEAQ (reference sequence). V dropped 3 bases and J dropped 10; count of bases not matched to a gene: 11. The CDR3 has 14 residues. CDR3 sequence: CASSFQGVQRDYTF. Here the CDR3 DNA reads TGTGCCAGCAGCTTTCAGGGGGTGCAGAGAGACTACACCTTC.

This clone has a count of ten or more. The chain uses TRBV7-3 and TRBJ2-2, with TRBD2 matching 7 bases. There are 15 residues in the CDR3. The germline V gene encodes CDR1 SGHTA and CDR2 FQGTGA. V shed 5 bases, J shed 4 bases, and the junction held 7 bases outside the gene matches. This CDR3 is CASSPSGAATGELFF. Written as DNA, the CDR3 is TGTGCCAGCAGCCCCAGCGGGGCGGCCACCGGGGAGCTGTTTTTT.